The rows below give T cell receptor beta chains drawn from one sample of a study of blood T cells in healthy people across ages. One entry per CDR3 protein results from TCRdb running MiXCR on the 5' RACE reads. The sample yields around 320,000 distinct CDR3 sequences, 25% to 30% seen once. Sample: blood. These receptors all stem from a woman aged 70-85 years in good health. Each CDR3 is given with its conserved first and last residue. Each record gives: V gene, J gene, clone size, D gene, CDR3 DNA, CDR3 protein. The D gene is left open where the match is weak. Only part of the rows carry a size: once, few, many, or a class if the clone is expanded.

V: TRBV6-2/TRBV6-3; J: TRBJ2-1; size: many; D: .; DNA: TGTGCCACCCAGGATCGTCACGGGGGCCACAATGAGCAGTTCTTC; CDR3: CATQDRHGGHNEQFF
V: TRBV6-5; J: TRBJ2-7; size: .; D: .; DNA: TGTGCCAGCAGTTACACAGATGGGGCGAATCAGTACTTC; CDR3: CASSYTDGANQYF
V: TRBV12-3/TRBV12-4; J: TRBJ1-4; size: few; D: .; DNA: TGTGCCAGCAGTTTACACGGGGATAATGAAAAACTGTTTTTT; CDR3: CASSLHGDNEKLFF
V: TRBV2; J: TRBJ2-5; size: few; D: TRBD2; DNA: TGTGCCAGCAACCCTAGCCGACTAGCGGGAGAGACCCAGTACTTC; CDR3: CASNPSRLAGETQYF
V: TRBV2; J: TRBJ2-3; size: .; D: TRBD2; DNA: TGTGCCAGCAGTGTCCTAGCGGGACCCTCCGATACGCAGTATTTT; CDR3: CASSVLAGPSDTQYF
V: TRBV7-2; J: TRBJ2-1; size: many; D: .; DNA: TGTGCCAGCAGCGATCTAGCGAGGCAGTTCTTC; CDR3: CASSDLARQFF
V: TRBV21-1; J: TRBJ2-4; size: .; D: .; DNA: TGTGCCAGCAGCAAAGCTAGGGGGGCTTGCTTC; CDR3: CASSKARGACF
V: TRBV28; J: TRBJ1-1; size: .; D: .; DNA: TGTGCCAGCATCTCCGGACAGCACACTGAAGCTTTCTTT; CDR3: CASISGQHTEAFF
V: TRBV4-3; J: TRBJ1-4; size: few; D: .; DNA: TGCGCCAGCAGCCAAGGGCAAGATGGGAAACTGTTTTTT; CDR3: CASSQGQDGKLFF
V: TRBV6-5; J: TRBJ2-2; size: .; D: .; DNA: TGTGCCAGCAGTAGCGGGAACACCGGGGAGCTGTTTTTT; CDR3: CASSSGNTGELFF
V: TRBV20-1; J: TRBJ1-5; size: many; D: .; DNA: TGCAGTGCCCCGGTGGGGGTTTGGCAGCCCCAGCATTTT; CDR3: CSAPVGVWQPQHF
V: TRBV7-6; J: TRBJ2-1; size: .; D: .; DNA: TGTGCCAGCAGCTGGCTGGGGAGCAACAATGAGCAGTTCTTC; CDR3: CASSWLGSNNEQFF
V: TRBV28; J: TRBJ2-7; size: few; D: .; DNA: TGTGCCAGCAATCCCCTGAGCTCCTACGAGCAGTACTTC; CDR3: CASNPLSSYEQYF
V: TRBV2; J: TRBJ2-1; size: .; D: .; DNA: TGTGCCAGCAACGGGGGACTCATTAGTGAGCAGTTCTTC; CDR3: CASNGGLISEQFF
V: TRBV7-2; J: TRBJ1-2; size: .; D: TRBD1; DNA: TGTGCCAGCAGCTTCCCCCACCCGGGACAGAACTATGGCTACACCTTC; CDR3: CASSFPHPGQNYGYTF
V: TRBV14; J: TRBJ2-5; size: few; D: .; DNA: TGTGCCAGCAGCCAAGGGACAGTTTGGCAAGAGACCCAGTACTTC; CDR3: CASSQGTVWQETQYF
V: TRBV29-1; J: TRBJ2-3; size: few; D: TRBD2; DNA: TGCAGCACCGACGGGGGGGGAGGTTCAGATACGCAGTATTTT; CDR3: CSTDGGGGSDTQYF
V: TRBV7-2; J: TRBJ1-1; size: many; D: .; DNA: TGTGCCAGCAGCTTAGAGGCCGGGGTTCGCGAAGCTTTCTTT; CDR3: CASSLEAGVREAFF
V: TRBV7-9; J: TRBJ2-2; size: .; D: .; DNA: TGTGCCAGCAGAAATTATAGTGTCGGGGAGCTGTTTTTT; CDR3: CASRNYSVGELFF
V: TRBV7-9; J: TRBJ2-4; size: few; D: TRBD1; DNA: TGTGCCAGCAGCTTTACAACCGGACAGGGGGGATTCATTCAGTACTTC; CDR3: CASSFTTGQGGFIQYF
V: TRBV18; J: TRBJ2-3; size: .; D: TRBD2; DNA: TGTGCCAGCTCACCACCGGTAATAGCGGGAGAGAGCACAGATACGCAGTATTTT; CDR3: CASSPPVIAGESTDTQYF
V: TRBV7-3; J: TRBJ1-1; size: few; D: .; DNA: TGTGCCAGCAGCTTCGACTTAGACCCGAACACTGAAGCTTTCTTT; CDR3: CASSFDLDPNTEAFF
V: TRBV29-1; J: TRBJ2-7; size: few; D: .; DNA: TGCAGCGTTGAAAAGGGACCCTACGAGCAGTACTTC; CDR3: CSVEKGPYEQYF
V: TRBV29-1; J: TRBJ2-7; size: many; D: .; DNA: TGCAGCGTTAGAGGACACACGAGCACCTACGAGCAGTACTTC; CDR3: CSVRGHTSTYEQYF
V: TRBV4-1; J: TRBJ2-1; size: .; D: TRBD2; DNA: TGCGCCAGCAGTCCCACTCTCCTGCTAGCGGTCCCACGAAACTACAATGAGCAGTTCTTC; CDR3: CASSPTLLLAVPRNYNEQFF
V: TRBV21-1; J: TRBJ2-3; size: .; D: .; DNA: TGTGCCAGCAGCGCAAAGACAGGGGAGCCCACCACAGATACGCAGTATTTT; CDR3: CASSAKTGEPTTDTQYF
V: TRBV7-9; J: TRBJ1-1; size: few; D: .; DNA: TGTGCCAGCAGCTTACATGACACTGAAGCTTTCTTT; CDR3: CASSLHDTEAFF
V: TRBV7-2; J: TRBJ2-3; size: .; D: TRBD2; DNA: TGTGCCAGCAGCTCGGATGGCGGGAGGGCCAGGTCAGATACGCAGTATTTT; CDR3: CASSSDGGRARSDTQYF
V: TRBV5-1; J: TRBJ2-7; size: few; D: .; DNA: TGCGCCAGCAGCTTGGGACGGAGCCTCTACGAGCAGTACTTC; CDR3: CASSLGRSLYEQYF
V: TRBV27; J: TRBJ2-7; size: .; D: TRBD2; DNA: TGTGCCAGCAGTCCAACCCAGGCGGGAGAGGTCTACGAGCAGTACTTC; CDR3: CASSPTQAGEVYEQYF
V: TRBV24-1; J: TRBJ2-1; size: .; D: .; DNA: TGTGCCACCAGTGATCCCGGGACCTCTCCCAATGAGCAGTTCTTC; CDR3: CATSDPGTSPNEQFF
V: TRBV6-2/TRBV6-3; J: TRBJ1-5; size: .; D: .; DNA: TGTGCCAGCAGTTACTCTCGAAATGGAAGGGGCAATCAGCCCCAGCATTTT; CDR3: CASSYSRNGRGNQPQHF
V: TRBV4-1; J: TRBJ2-1; size: few; D: .; DNA: TGCGCCAGCAGCCAAGTAATAGTTAGTGAGCAGTTCTTC; CDR3: CASSQVIVSEQFF
V: TRBV12-3/TRBV12-4; J: TRBJ2-7; size: .; D: TRBD1; DNA: TGTGCCAGCAGTACCGGGACAGGATTTTTCGAGCAGTACTTC; CDR3: CASSTGTGFFEQYF
V: TRBV28; J: TRBJ1-2; size: many; D: TRBD1; DNA: TGTGCCAGCACCGCCCCGGACAGGGGTCGTGGCTACACCTTC; CDR3: CASTAPDRGRGYTF
V: TRBV28; J: TRBJ1-2; size: .; D: .; DNA: TGTGCCAGCAGTCCAGATCTTGGACAGCTAAATTATGGCTACACCTTC; CDR3: CASSPDLGQLNYGYTF
V: TRBV29-1; J: TRBJ2-3; size: medium-sized; D: .; DNA: TGCAGCGTTGACACGGGGTCCACAGATACGCAGTATTTT; CDR3: CSVDTGSTDTQYF
V: TRBV7-2; J: TRBJ2-1; size: .; D: TRBD2; DNA: TGTGCCAGCAGCAATGATCCTACGGGACTAGCGGGACCCCAGTTCTTC; CDR3: CASSNDPTGLAGPQFF
V: TRBV29-1; J: TRBJ2-5; size: few; D: .; DNA: TGCAGCGTCACTACTGAGACCCAGTACTTC; CDR3: CSVTTETQYF
V: TRBV20-1; J: TRBJ2-3; size: .; D: TRBD2; DNA: TGCAGTGCTAGGACCGGGACTAGCGGGTTCACAGATACGCAGTATTTT; CDR3: CSARTGTSGFTDTQYF